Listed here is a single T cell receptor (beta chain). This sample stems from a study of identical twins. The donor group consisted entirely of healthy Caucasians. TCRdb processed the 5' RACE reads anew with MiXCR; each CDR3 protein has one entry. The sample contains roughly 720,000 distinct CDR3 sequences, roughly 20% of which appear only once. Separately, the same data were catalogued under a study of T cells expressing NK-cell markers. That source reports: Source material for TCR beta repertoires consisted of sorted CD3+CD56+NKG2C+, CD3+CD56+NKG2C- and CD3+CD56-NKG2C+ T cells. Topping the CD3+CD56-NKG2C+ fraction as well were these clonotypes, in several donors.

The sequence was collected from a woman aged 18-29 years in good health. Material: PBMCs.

CDR3 DNA: TGCAGTGCTACGGCCGGGACTAGAGACTATGAGCAGTTCTTC. It yields the protein CSATAGTRDYEQFF. The chain uses TRBV20-1 and TRBJ2-1; 8 nucleotides match TRBD2. V dropped 4 bases and J dropped 8; count of bases not matched to a gene: 10. The CDR3 sequence is 14 residues long. Germline V gene data show CDR1 as DFQATT and CDR2 as SNEGSKA (reference sequence).